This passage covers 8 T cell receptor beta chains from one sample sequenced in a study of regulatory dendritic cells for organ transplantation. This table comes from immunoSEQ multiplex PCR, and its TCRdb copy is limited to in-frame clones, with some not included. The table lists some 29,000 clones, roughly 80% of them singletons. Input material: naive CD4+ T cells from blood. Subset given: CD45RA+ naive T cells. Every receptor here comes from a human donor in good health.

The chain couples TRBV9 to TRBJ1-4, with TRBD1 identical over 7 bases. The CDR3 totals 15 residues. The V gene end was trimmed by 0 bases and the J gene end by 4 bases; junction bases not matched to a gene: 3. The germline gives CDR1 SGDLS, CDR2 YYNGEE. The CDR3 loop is CASSVAAGGNEKLFF. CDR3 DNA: TGTGCCAGCAGCGTAGCGGCAGGGGGTAATGAAAAACTGTTTTTT.

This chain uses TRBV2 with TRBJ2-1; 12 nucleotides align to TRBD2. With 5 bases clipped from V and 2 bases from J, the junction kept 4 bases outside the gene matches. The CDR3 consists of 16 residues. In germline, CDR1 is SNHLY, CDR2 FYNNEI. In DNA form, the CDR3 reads TGTGCCAGCAGTCCGACTAGCGGGGGAACCTACAATGAGCAGTTCTTC. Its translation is CASSPTSGGTYNEQFF.

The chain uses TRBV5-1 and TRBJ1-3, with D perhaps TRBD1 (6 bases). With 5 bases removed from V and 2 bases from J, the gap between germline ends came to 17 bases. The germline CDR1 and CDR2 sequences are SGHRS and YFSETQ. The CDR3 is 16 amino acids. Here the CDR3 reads CASSFGRGATGNTIYF. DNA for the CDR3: TGCGCCAGCAGTTTCGGACGGGGGGCAACTGGAAACACCATATATTTT.

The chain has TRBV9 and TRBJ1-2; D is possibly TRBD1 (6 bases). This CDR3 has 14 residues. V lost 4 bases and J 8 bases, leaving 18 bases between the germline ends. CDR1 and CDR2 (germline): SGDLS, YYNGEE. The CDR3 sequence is CASSPRTVLEGYTF. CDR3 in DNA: TGTGCCAGCAGCCCGAGGACAGTCCTGGAAGGCTACACCTTC.

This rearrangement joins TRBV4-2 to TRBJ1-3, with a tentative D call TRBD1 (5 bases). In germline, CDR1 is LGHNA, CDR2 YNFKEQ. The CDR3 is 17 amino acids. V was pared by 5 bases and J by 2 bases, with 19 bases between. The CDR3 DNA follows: TGTGCCAGCAGCGAAGTAACCCACCAGGGCGCTGGAAACACCATATATTTT. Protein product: CASSEVTHQGAGNTIYF.

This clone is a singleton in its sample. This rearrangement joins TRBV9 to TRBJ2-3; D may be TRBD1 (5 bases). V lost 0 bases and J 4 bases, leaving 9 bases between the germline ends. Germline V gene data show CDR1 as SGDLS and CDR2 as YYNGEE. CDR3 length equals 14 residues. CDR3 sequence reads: CASSVVGQADTQYF. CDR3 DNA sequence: TGTGCCAGCAGCGTAGTGGGGCAGGCAGATACGCAGTATTTT.

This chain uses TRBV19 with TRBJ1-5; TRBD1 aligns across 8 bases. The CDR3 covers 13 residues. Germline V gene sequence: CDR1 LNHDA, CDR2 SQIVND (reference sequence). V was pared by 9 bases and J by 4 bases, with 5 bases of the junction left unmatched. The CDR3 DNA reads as TGTGCCAGCGGACAGGGAGGGAATCAGCCCCAGCATTTT. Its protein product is CASGQGGNQPQHF.

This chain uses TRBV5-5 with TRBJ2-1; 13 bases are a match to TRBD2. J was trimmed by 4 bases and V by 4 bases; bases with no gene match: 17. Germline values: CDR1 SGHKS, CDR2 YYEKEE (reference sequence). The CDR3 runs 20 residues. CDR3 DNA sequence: TGTGCCAGCAGCGGGTTTGTAATGAGTACTAGCGGGGGGGCTTACAATGAGCAGTTCTTC. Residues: CASSGFVMSTSGGAYNEQFF.